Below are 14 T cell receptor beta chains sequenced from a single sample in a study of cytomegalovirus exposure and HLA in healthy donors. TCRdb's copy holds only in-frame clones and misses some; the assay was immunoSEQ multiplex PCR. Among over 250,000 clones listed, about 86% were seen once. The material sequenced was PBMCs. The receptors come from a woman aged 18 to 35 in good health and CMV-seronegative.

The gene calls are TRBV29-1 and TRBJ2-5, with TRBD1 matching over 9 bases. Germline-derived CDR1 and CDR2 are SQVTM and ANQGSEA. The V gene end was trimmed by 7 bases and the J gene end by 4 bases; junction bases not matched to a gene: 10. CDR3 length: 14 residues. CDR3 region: CSASGQGSRETQYF. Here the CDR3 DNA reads TGCAGCGCCTCCGGACAGGGGTCTAGAGAGACCCAGTACTTC.

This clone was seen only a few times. The CDR3 DNA sequence: TGTGCCAGCAGTTTACTCTTCTATGGCTACACCTTC. Protein sequence: CASSLLFYGYTF. This chain connects TRBV28 to TRBJ1-2, with D unresolved. The CDR3 covers 12 residues. V shed 2 bases and J shed 4 bases, with 5 bases lying between them. Germline V lookup: CDR1 MDHEN, CDR2 SYDVKM.

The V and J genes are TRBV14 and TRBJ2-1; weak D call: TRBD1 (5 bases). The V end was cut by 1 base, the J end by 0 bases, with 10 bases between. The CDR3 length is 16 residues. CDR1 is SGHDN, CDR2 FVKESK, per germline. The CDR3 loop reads CASSQGGFSSYNEQFF. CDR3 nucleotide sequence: TGTGCCAGCAGCCAAGGGGGCTTTAGCTCCTACAATGAGCAGTTCTTC.

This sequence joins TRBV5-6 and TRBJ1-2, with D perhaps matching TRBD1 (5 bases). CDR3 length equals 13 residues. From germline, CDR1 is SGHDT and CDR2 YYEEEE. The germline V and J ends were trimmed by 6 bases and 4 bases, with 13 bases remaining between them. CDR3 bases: TGTGCCAGCAACACCGGGGGTGCCTATGGCTACACCTTC. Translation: CASNTGGAYGYTF.

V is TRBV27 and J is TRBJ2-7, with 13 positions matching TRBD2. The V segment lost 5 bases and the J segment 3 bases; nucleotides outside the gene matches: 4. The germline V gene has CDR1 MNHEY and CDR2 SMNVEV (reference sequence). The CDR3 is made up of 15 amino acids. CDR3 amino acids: CASSPTSGGDYEQYF. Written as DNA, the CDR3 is TGTGCCAGCAGTCCCACTAGCGGGGGGGACTACGAGCAGTACTTC.

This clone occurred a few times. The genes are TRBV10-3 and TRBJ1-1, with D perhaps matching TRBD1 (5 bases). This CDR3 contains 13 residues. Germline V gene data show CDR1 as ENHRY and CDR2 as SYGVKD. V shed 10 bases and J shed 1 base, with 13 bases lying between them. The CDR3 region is CATEQVSNTEAFF. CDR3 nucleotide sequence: TGTGCCACCGAACAGGTATCGAACACTGAAGCTTTCTTT.

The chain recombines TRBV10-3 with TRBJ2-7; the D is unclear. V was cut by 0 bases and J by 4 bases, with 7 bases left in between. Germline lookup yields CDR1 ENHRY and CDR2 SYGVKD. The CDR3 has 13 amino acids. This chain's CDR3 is CAISESANYEQYF. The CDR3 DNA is TGTGCCATCAGTGAGTCAGCGAATTACGAGCAGTACTTC.

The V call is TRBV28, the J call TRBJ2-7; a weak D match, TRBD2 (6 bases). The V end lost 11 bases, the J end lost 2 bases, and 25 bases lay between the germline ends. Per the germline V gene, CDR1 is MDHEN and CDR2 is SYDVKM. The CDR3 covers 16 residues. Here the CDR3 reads CAASEMFRDSAYEQYF. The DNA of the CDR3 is TGTGCCGCGTCGGAGATGTTCCGGGACTCGGCCTACGAGCAGTACTTC.

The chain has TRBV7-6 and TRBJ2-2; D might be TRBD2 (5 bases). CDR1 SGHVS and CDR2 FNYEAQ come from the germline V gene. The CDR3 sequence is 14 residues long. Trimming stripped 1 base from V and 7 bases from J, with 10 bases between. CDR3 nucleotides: TGTGCCAGCAGCTTAGGGACTCAAAGCGGGGAGCTGTTTTTT. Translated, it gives CASSLGTQSGELFF.

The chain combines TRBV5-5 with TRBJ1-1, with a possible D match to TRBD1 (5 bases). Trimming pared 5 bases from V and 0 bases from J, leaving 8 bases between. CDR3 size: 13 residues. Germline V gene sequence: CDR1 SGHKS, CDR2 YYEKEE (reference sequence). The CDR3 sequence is CASRSDMNTEAFF. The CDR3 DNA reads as TGTGCCAGCAGGTCGGACATGAACACTGAAGCTTTCTTT.

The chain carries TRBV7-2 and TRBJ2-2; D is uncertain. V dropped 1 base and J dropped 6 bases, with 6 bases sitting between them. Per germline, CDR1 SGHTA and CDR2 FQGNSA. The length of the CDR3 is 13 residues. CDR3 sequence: CASSLVPAGELFF. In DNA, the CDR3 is TGTGCCAGCAGCTTAGTCCCAGCCGGGGAGCTGTTTTTT.

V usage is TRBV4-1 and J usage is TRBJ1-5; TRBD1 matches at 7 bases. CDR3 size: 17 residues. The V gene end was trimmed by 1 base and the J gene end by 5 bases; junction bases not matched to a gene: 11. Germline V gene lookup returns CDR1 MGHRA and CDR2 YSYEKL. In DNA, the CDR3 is TGCGCCAGCAGCCAAGGACAGGGAGGTAACGGACATCAGCCCCAGCATTTT. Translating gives CASSQGQGGNGHQPQHF.

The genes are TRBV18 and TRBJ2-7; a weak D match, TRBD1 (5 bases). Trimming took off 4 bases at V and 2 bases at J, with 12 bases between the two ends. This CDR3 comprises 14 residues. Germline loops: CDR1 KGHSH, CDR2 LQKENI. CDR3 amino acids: CASSLPDTPYEQYF. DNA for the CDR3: TGTGCCAGCTCACTCCCGGACACACCCTACGAGCAGTACTTC. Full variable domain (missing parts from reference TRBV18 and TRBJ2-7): NAGVMQNPRHLVRRRGQEARLRCSPMKGHSHVYWYRQLPEEGLKFMVYLQKENIIDESGMPKERFSAEFPKEGPSILRIQQVVRGDSAAYFCASSLPDTPYEQYFGPGTRLTVT.

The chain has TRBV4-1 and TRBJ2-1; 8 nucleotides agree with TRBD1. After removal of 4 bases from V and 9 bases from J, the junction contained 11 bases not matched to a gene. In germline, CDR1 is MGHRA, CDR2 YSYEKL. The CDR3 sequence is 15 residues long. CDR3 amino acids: CASSLGQGSGVEQFF. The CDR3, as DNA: TGCGCCAGCAGCCTAGGACAGGGTTCTGGGGTTGAGCAGTTCTTC.